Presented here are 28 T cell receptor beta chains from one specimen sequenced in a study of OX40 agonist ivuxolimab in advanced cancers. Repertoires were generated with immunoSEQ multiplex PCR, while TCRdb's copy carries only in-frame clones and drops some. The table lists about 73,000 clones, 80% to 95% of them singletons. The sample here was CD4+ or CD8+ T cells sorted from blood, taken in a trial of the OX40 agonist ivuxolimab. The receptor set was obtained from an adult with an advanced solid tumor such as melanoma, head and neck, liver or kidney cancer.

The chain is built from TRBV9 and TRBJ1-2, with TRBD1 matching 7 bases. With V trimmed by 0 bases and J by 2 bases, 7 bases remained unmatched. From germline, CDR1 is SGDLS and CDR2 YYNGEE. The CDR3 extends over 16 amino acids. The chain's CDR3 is CASSVERQGINYGYTF. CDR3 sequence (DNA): TGTGCCAGCAGCGTAGAACGACAGGGTATAAACTATGGCTACACCTTC.

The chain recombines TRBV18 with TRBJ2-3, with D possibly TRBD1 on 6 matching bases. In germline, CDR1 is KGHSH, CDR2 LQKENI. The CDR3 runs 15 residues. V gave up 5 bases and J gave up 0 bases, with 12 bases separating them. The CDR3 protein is CASSTGQPSTDTQYF. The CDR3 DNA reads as TGTGCCAGCTCAACAGGACAGCCTAGCACAGATACGCAGTATTTT.

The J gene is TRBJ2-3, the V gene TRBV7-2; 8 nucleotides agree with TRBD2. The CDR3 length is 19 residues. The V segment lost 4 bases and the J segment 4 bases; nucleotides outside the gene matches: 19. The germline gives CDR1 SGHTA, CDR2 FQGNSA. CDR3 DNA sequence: TGTGCCAGCAGCTCATACAGGTCTACGCGGACTAGCATCCCAGATACGCAGTATTTT. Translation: CASSSYRSTRTSIPDTQYF.

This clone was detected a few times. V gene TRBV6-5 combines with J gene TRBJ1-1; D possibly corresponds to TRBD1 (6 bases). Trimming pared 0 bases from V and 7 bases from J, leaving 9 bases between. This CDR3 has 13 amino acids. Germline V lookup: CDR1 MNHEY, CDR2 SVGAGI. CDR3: CASSYSRGHEAFF. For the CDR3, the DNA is TGTGCCAGCAGTTACTCGAGGGGACATGAAGCTTTCTTT.

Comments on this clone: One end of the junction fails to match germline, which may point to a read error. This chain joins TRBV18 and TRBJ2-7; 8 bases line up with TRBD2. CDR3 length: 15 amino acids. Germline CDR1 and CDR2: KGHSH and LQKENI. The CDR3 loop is CASSPSNAGGPTRHF. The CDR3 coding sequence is TGTGCCAGCTCACCAAGTAATGCGGGAGGCCCTACGCGACACTTC.

CDR3 nucleotide sequence: TGTGCCATCACACCCGGGACGGACACCTACGAGCAGTACTTC. This gives the protein CAITPGTDTYEQYF. The rearrangement joins TRBV10-3 to TRBJ2-7; D may match TRBD1 or TRBD2 (5 bases each). V was shortened by 7 bases and J by 2 bases, with 15 bases between the two germline ends. The CDR3 consists of 14 residues. In germline, CDR1 is ENHRY, CDR2 SYGVKD.

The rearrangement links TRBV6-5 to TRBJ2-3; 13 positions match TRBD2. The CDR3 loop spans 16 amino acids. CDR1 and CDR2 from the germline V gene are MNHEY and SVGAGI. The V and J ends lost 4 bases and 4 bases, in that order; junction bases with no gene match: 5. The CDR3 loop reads CASSSGLAGSSDTQYF. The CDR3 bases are TGTGCCAGCAGTTCGGGACTAGCGGGATCTTCAGATACGCAGTATTTT.

CDR3 amino acids: CATSRDFASSYNEQFF. In DNA, the CDR3 is TGTGCCACCAGCAGAGATTTCGCGAGCTCCTACAATGAGCAGTTCTTC. This chain connects TRBV15 to TRBJ2-1; the D is unclear. The CDR3 contains 16 residues. The V and J ends lost 0 bases and 0 bases respectively, with 9 bases between them. Per germline, CDR1 LNHNV and CDR2 YYDKDF (reference sequence).

This CDR3 is CASSKMTGNSNQPQHF. In DNA, the CDR3 is TGTGCCAGTAGTAAGATGACAGGGAATAGCAATCAGCCCCAGCATTTT. The chain combines TRBV19 with TRBJ1-5; 7 bases map to TRBD1. Trimming cost V 4 bases and J 0 bases; bases outside gene matches: 6. Germline lookup yields CDR1 LNHDA and CDR2 SQIVND (reference sequence). The CDR3 contains 16 residues. Filled out from reference TRBV19 and TRBJ1-5, the complete variable domain reads DGGITQSPKYLFRKEGQNVTLSCEQNLNHDAMYWYRQDPGQGLRLIYYSQIVNDFQKGDIAEGYSVSREKKESFPLTVTSAQKNPTAFYLCASSKMTGNSNQPQHFGDGTRLSIL.

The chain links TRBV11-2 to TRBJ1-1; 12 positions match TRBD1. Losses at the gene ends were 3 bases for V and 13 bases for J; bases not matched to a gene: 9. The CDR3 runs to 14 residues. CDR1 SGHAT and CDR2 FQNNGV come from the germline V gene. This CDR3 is CASSLNPGQGARFF. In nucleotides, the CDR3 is TGTGCCAGCAGCTTGAACCCGGGACAGGGGGCTCGTTTCTTT. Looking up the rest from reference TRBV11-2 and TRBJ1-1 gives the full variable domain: EAGVAQSPRYKIIEKRQSVAFWCNPISGHATLYWYQQILGQGPKLLIQFQNNGVVDDSQLPKDRFSAERLKGVDSTLKIQPAKLEDSAVYLCASSLNPGQGARFFGQGTRLTVV.

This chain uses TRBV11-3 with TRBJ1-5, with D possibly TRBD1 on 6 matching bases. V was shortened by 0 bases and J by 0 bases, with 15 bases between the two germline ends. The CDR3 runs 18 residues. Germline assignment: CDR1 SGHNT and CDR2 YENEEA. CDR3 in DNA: TGTGCCAGCAGCTTAGACCCGAGGGGGGAATATAGCAATCAGCCCCAGCATTTT. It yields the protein CASSLDPRGEYSNQPQHF.

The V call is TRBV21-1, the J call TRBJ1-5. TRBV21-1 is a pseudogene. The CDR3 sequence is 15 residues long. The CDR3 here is CASSTPRGNHQPQHF. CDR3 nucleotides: TGTGCCAGCAGCACCCCCCGGGGGAACCATCAGCCCCAGCATTTT.

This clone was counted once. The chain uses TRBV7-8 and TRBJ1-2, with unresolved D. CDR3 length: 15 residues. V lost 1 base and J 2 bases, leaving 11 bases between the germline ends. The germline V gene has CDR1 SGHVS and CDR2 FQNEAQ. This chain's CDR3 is CASSLGPDSNYGYTF. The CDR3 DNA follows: TGTGCCAGCAGCTTAGGTCCAGACTCAAACTATGGCTACACCTTC. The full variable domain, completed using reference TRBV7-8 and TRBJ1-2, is GAGVSQSPRYKVAKRGQDVALRCDPISGHVSLFWYQQALGQGPEFLTYFQNEAQLDKSGLPSDRFFAERPEGSVSTLKIQRTQQEDSAVYLCASSLGPDSNYGYTFGSGTRLTVV.

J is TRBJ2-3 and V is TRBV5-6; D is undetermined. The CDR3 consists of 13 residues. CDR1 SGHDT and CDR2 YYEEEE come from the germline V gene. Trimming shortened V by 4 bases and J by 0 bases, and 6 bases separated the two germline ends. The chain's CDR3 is CASSPTSTDTQYF. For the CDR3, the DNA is TGTGCCAGCAGCCCTACCAGCACAGATACGCAGTATTTT.

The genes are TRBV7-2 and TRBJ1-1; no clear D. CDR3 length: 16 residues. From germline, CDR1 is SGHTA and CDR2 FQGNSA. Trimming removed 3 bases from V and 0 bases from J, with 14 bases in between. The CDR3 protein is CASSFAYTNLNTEAFF. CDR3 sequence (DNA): TGTGCCAGCAGCTTCGCTTACACAAATCTGAACACTGAAGCTTTCTTT.

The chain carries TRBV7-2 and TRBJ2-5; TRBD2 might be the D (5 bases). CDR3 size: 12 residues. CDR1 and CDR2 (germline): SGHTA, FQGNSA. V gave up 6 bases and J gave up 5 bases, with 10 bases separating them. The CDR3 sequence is CASRLGIETQYF. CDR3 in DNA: TGTGCCAGCAGACTCGGGATCGAGACCCAGTACTTC.

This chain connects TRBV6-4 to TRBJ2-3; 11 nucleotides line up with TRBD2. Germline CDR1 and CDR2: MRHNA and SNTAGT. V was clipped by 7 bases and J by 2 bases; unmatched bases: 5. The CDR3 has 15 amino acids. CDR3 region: CASTQTSGTTDTQYF. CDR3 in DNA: TGTGCCAGCACGCAGACTAGCGGGACCACAGATACGCAGTATTTT.

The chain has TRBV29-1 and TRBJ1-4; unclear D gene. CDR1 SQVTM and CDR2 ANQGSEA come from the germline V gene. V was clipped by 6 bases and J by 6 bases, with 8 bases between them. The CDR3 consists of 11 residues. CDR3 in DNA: TGCAGCGTAATGGGAGATGAAAAACTGTTTTTT. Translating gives CSVMGDEKLFF.

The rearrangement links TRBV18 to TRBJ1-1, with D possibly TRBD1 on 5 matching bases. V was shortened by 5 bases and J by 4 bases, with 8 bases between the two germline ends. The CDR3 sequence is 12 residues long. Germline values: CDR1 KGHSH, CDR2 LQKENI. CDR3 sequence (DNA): TGTGCCAGCTCAATCAGGGCCACTGAAGCTTTCTTT. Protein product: CASSIRATEAFF.

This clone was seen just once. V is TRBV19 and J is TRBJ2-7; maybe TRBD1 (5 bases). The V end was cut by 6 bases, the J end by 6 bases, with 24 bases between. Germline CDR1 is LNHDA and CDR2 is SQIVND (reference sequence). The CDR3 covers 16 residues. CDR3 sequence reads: CASSRTSVGQTVEQYF. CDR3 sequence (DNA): TGTGCCAGTAGCCGGACAAGCGTGGGGCAGACGGTCGAGCAGTACTTC. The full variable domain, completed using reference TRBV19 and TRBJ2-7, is DGGITQSPKYLFRKEGQNVTLSCEQNLNHDAMYWYRQDPGQGLRLIYYSQIVNDFQKGDIAEGYSVSREKKESFPLTVTSAQKNPTAFYLCASSRTSVGQTVEQYFGPGTRLTVT.

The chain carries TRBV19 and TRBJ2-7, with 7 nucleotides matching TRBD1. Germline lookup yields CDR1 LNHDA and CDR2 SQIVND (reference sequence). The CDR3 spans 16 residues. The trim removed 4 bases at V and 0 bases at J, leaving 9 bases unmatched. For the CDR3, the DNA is TGTGCCAGTAGTAGTCCGGGACGGGACAGCTCCTACGAGCAGTACTTC. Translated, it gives CASSSPGRDSSYEQYF. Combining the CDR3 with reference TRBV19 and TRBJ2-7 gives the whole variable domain DGGITQSPKYLFRKEGQNVTLSCEQNLNHDAMYWYRQDPGQGLRLIYYSQIVNDFQKGDIAEGYSVSREKKESFPLTVTSAQKNPTAFYLCASSSPGRDSSYEQYFGPGTRLTVT.

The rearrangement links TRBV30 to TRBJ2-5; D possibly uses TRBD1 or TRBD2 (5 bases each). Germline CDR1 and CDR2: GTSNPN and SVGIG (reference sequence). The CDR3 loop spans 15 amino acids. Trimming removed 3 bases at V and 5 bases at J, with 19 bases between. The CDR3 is CAWSFKDGAWETQYF. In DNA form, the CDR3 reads TGTGCCTGGAGCTTCAAGGACGGGGCTTGGGAGACCCAGTACTTC. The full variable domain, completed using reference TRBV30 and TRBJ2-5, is SQTIHQWPATLVQPVGSPLSLECTVEGTSNPNLYWYRQAAGRGLQLLFYSVGIGQISSEVPQNLSASRPQDRQFILSSKKLLLSDSGFYLCAWSFKDGAWETQYFGPGTRLLVL.

CDR3 in amino acids: CASSSTYRRPHEQYF. CDR3 DNA sequence: TGTGCCAGCAGCTCAACTTACAGGCGCCCTCACGAGCAGTACTTC. J is TRBJ2-7 and V is TRBV7-6; the D gene is possibly TRBD1 (5 bases). From germline, CDR1 is SGHVS and CDR2 FNYEAQ. The CDR3 is made up of 15 amino acids. V lost 4 bases and J 5 bases, leaving 18 bases between the germline ends. Complete variable domain (other parts from reference TRBV7-6 and TRBJ2-7): GAGVSQSPRYKVTKRGQDVALRCDPISGHVSLYWYRQALGQGPEFLTYFNYEAQQDKSGLPNDRFSAERPEGSISTLTIQRTEQRDSAMYRCASSSTYRRPHEQYFGPGTRLTVT.

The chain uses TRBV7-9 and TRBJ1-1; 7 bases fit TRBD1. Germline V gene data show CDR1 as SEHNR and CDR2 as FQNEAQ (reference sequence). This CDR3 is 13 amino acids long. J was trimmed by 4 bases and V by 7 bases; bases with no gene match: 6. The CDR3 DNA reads TGTGCCAGCAACAAACAGGGGAGCACTGAAGCTTTCTTT. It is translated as CASNKQGSTEAFF.

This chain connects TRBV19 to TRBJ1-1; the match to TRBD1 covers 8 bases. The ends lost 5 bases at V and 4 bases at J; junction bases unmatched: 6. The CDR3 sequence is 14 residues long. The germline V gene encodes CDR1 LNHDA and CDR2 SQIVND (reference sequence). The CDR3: CASSFSGGGTEAFF. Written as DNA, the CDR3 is TGTGCCAGTAGTTTTTCAGGGGGCGGCACTGAAGCTTTCTTT.

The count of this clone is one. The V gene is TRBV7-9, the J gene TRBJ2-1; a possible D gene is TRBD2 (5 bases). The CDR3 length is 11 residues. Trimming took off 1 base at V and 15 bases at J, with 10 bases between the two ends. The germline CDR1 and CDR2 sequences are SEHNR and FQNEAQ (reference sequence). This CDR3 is CASSLGRLAFF. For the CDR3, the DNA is TGTGCCAGCAGCTTAGGGCGGCTAGCGTTCTTC.

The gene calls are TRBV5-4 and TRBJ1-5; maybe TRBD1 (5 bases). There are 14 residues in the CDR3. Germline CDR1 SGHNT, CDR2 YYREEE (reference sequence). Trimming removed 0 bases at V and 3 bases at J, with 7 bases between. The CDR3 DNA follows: TGTGCCAGCAGCTTGGGAGGGGCCAATCAGCCCCAGCATTTT. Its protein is CASSLGGANQPQHF.

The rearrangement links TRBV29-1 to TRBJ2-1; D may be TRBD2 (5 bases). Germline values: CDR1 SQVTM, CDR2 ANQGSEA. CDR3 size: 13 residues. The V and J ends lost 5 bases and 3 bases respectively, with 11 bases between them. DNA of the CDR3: TGCAGCGTTAAGCCCGGACTCTACAATGAGCAGTTCTTC. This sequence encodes CSVKPGLYNEQFF.